The present entry profiles one TCR beta chain with its context. Its antigen is unknown. This sample was included in a study of cytomegalovirus exposure and HLA in healthy donors. Across the whole study: The approximately 680 first-cohort repertoires and the 130 or so validation repertoires shared the same platform, a later analysis reported.

Separate from the roughly 630-subject first cohort was the 120-subject validation cohort, to which the donors belonged. Whole-study findings and limits: Most TCR sequences proved rare, with some public TCRs found in many donors.

Sequencing used immunoSEQ multiplex PCR; TCRdb keeps in-frame clones, though not all of them. The sample records approximately 120,000 clones, 94% being singletons. This clonotype was sampled from a woman younger than 30 in good health and CMV-seronegative. Sequences were obtained from PBMCs.

The CDR3 loop reads CASSPTSAGGETEAFF. CDR3 DNA sequence: TGTGCCAGCTCACCTACTTCTGCGGGGGGCGAGACTGAAGCTTTCTTT. This rearrangement joins TRBV18 to TRBJ1-1, with TRBD1 as a possible D gene (6 bases). Germline values: CDR1 KGHSH, CDR2 LQKENI. V was cut by 3 bases and J by 5 bases, with 19 bases left in between. This CDR3 is built from 16 residues. The full variable domain, with the rest looked up from reference TRBV18 and TRBJ1-1, is NAGVMQNPRHLVRRRGQEARLRCSPMKGHSHVYWYRQLPEEGLKFMVYLQKENIIDESGMPKERFSAEFPKEGPSILRIQQVVRGDSAAYFCASSPTSAGGETEAFFGQGTRLTVV.